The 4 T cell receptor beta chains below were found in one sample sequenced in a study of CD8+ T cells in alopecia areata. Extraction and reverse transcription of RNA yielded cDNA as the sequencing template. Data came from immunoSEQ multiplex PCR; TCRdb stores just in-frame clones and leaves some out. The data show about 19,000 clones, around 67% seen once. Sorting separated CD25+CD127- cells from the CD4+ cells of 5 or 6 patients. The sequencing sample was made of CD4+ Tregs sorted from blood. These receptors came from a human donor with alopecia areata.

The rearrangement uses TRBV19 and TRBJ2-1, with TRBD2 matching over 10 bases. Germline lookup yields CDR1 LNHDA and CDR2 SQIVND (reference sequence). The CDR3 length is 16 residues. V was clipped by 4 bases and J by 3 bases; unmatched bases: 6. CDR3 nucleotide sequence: TGTGCCAGTAGTAGGACTAGCGGACCGATCTACAATGAGCAGTTCTTC. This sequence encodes CASSRTSGPIYNEQFF.

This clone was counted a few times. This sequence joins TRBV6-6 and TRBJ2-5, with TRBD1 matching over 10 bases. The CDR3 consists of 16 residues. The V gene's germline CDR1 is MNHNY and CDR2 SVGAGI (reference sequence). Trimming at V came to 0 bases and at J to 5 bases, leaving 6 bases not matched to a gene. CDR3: CASSYSRDRGRETQYF. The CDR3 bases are TGTGCCAGCAGTTACTCGAGGGACAGGGGACGGGAGACCCAGTACTTC.

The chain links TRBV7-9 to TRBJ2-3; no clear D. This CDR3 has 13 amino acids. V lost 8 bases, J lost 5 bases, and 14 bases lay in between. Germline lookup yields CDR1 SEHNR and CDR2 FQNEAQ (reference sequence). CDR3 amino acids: CASQRNTQDTQYF. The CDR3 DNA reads TGTGCCAGCCAAAGAAACACCCAAGATACGCAGTATTTT.

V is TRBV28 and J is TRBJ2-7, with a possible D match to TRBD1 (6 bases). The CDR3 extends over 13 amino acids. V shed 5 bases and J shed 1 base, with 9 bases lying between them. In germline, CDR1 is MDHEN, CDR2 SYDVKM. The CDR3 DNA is TGTGCCAGCAGTAAGGGACATTCCTACGAGCAGTACTTC. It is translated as CASSKGHSYEQYF.